The next 32 T cell receptor beta chains were all read from a single sample in a study of response to subunit inactivated influenza vaccine. TCRdb re-derived calls from the RT-PCR reads in MiXCR, one entry per CDR3 protein. The sample yields 500,000 or so distinct CDR3 sequences, approximately 16% seen once. The material sequenced was CD4+ T cells sorted from PBMCs, taken about 23 months after vaccination. The receptors here all came from a man between 50 and 75 years old who received an inactivated influenza vaccine.

The gene calls are TRBV14 and TRBJ1-3, with D maybe TRBD1 (6 bases). The CDR3 sequence is 17 residues long. The germline gives CDR1 SGHDN, CDR2 FVKESK. V was trimmed by 4 bases and J by 0 bases, leaving 16 bases between them. In DNA form, the CDR3 reads TGTGCCAGCAGCCGTAAACAGGGAACCATCTCTGGAAACACCATATATTTT. Translated, it gives CASSRKQGTISGNTIYF.

This clonotype was found a few times. The rearrangement uses TRBV6-2 or TRBV6-3 and TRBJ2-1; 8 nucleotides align to TRBD1. From germline, CDR1 is MNHEY and CDR2 SVGEGT. This CDR3 comprises 13 residues. Germline trimming cut 7 bases from V and 6 bases from J; bases unmatched to any gene: 5. CDR3: CASTSGGVNEQFF. CDR3 sequence (DNA): TGTGCCAGCACCTCAGGGGGCGTCAATGAGCAGTTCTTC.

This clonotype was seen only a few times. The chain is built from TRBV7-2 and TRBJ1-2; D not certain. Between the trimmed V and J ends, which lost 1 base and 8 bases, there was a span of 8 bases. The CDR3 consists of 12 residues. Germline CDR1 reads SGHTA; CDR2 reads FQGNSA. Here the CDR3 DNA reads TGTGCCAGCAGCTTAGAATGGGCCGGCTACACCTTC. Protein product: CASSLEWAGYTF.

This chain connects TRBV29-1 to TRBJ2-5; D is undetermined. V was shortened by 7 bases and J by 4 bases, with 10 bases between the two germline ends. The CDR3 sequence is 11 residues long. Germline V lookup: CDR1 SQVTM, CDR2 ANQGSEA. CDR3 sequence reads: CSGTSGETQYF. The CDR3, as DNA: TGCAGCGGGACCTCGGGAGAGACCCAGTACTTC.

With respect to this clonotype: Its ends do not fully match the called genes, so a read error is possible. The rearrangement links TRBV10-3 to TRBJ2-1, with TRBD2 matching over 10 bases. Germline V gives CDR1 ENHRY, CDR2 SYGVKD. This CDR3 region has 17 residues. In DNA form, the CDR3 reads TGTGCCATCGGGTGGACTAGCGGTGGAAGCTCCTACAAGGAGCAGTTCTTC. Residues: CAIGWTSGGSSYKEQFF.

The chain has TRBV6-5 and TRBJ2-3, with 13 bases that match TRBD2. The CDR3 consists of 15 residues. The germline CDR1 and CDR2 sequences are MNHEY and SVGAGI. J was trimmed by 7 bases and V by 6 bases; bases with no gene match: 7. For the CDR3, the DNA is TGTGCCAGCAGCTTAACTAGCGGGAGGGCCAATACGCAGTATTTT. Its protein is CASSLTSGRANTQYF.

This clonotype showed up many times. This rearrangement joins TRBV12-3 or TRBV12-4 to TRBJ2-1; D gene uncertain. The CDR3 spans 11 residues. Trimming left V 1 base short and J 9 bases short, with 4 bases between. The CDR3 nucleotides read TGTGCCAGCAGTTTAGAGGTTGAGCAGTTCTTC. Its translation is CASSLEVEQFF.

Here the CDR3 reads CAWSDLKIPLNTEAFF. CDR3 DNA: TGTGCCTGGAGTGACCTCAAAATACCGCTGAACACTGAAGCTTTCTTT. The chain joins TRBV30 to TRBJ1-1; D gene ambiguous. This CDR3 contains 16 residues. V was clipped by 1 base and J by 0 bases, with 15 bases between them. Germline CDR1 is GTSNPN and CDR2 is SVGIG (reference sequence).

As for this clonotype: A read error may explain this, as a much larger clone is one base away. The chain has TRBV5-1 and TRBJ1-2; D is undetermined. CDR1 is SGHRS, CDR2 YFSETQ, per germline. This CDR3 spans 14 amino acids. CDR3 amino acids: CACSLSLTGGGYTF. CDR3 sequence (DNA): TGCGCCTGCAGCTTGTCCCTAACCGGCGGCGGCTACACCTTC.

The chain combines TRBV12-3 or TRBV12-4 with TRBJ2-4; no clear D gene. This CDR3 spans 12 amino acids. V lost 6 bases and J lost 3, with 6 bases in between. The chain's CDR3 is CASSLYKNIQYF. The CDR3, as DNA: TGTGCCAGCAGCCTTTACAAAAACATTCAGTACTTC.

The V gene is TRBV18, the J gene TRBJ2-7; 8 nucleotides agree with TRBD1. CDR3 length: 16 amino acids. Trimming removed 5 bases from V and 6 bases from J; junction bases left unmatched: 15. From germline, CDR1 is KGHSH and CDR2 LQKENI. The CDR3 region is CASSSRTGYDFGEQYF. CDR3 DNA: TGTGCCAGCTCATCGCGGACAGGGTATGATTTTGGCGAGCAGTACTTC.

V usage is TRBV11-3 and J usage is TRBJ2-1; D possibly matches TRBD1 or TRBD2 (6 bases each). Germline V gene sequence: CDR1 SGHNT, CDR2 YENEEA. This CDR3 is 17 amino acids long. V was trimmed by 0 bases and J by 7 bases, leaving 19 bases between them. The CDR3 sequence: CASSLEASGHRGNEQFF. CDR3 nucleotides: TGTGCCAGCAGCTTAGAGGCGAGCGGGCATAGGGGGAATGAGCAGTTCTTC.

The chain has TRBV2 and TRBJ1-6; D perhaps matches TRBD1 (5 bases). Trimming cost V 6 bases and J 7 bases, with 16 bases left between them. This CDR3 region has 15 residues. CDR1 is SNHLY and CDR2 is FYNNEI in the germline V gene. The CDR3 nucleotides read TGTGCCAGCAGCCTCGAGGTGACAGAAAATTCACCCCTCCACTTT. Protein: CASSLEVTENSPLHF.

This clonotype turned up a few times. The J gene is TRBJ1-1, the V gene TRBV7-6, with 8 positions matching TRBD1. This CDR3 has 13 amino acids. V was pared by 5 bases and J by 4 bases, with 3 bases of the junction left unmatched. Germline V gene sequence: CDR1 SGHVS, CDR2 FNYEAQ. The CDR3 DNA follows: TGTGCCAGCAGCCTACAGGGGGTCACTGAAGCTTTCTTT. It codes for CASSLQGVTEAFF.

This clonotype was seen more than once but under ten times. The rearrangement uses TRBV4-1 and TRBJ2-2, with D maybe TRBD1 (6 bases). The CDR3 has 16 residues. Germline V CDR1 and CDR2: MGHRA, YSYEKL. V was pared by 2 bases and J by 3 bases, with 13 bases between. CDR3 sequence reads: CASSQKGGRDTGELFF. Written as DNA, the CDR3 is TGCGCCAGCAGCCAAAAAGGGGGACGGGACACCGGGGAGCTGTTTTTT.

This clonotype was counted between two and nine times. The J gene is TRBJ1-2, the V gene TRBV20-1; a weak D match, TRBD1 (6 bases). The CDR3 extends over 12 amino acids. V lost 5 bases and J lost 7, with 14 bases in between. Germline loops: CDR1 DFQATT, CDR2 SNEGSKA (reference sequence). The CDR3 region has the DNA TGCAGTGCTTACGGGGGGCGGGGTGGCTACACCTTC. Protein: CSAYGGRGGYTF.

The V and J genes are TRBV5-1 and TRBJ2-7, with D perhaps TRBD2 (6 bases). The CDR3 has 11 residues. V dropped 0 bases and J dropped 9 bases, with 7 bases sitting between them. Germline V gene data show CDR1 as SGHRS and CDR2 as YFSETQ. CDR3 residues: CASSLDGRQYF. Written as DNA, the CDR3 is TGCGCCAGCAGCTTGGACGGGAGGCAGTACTTC.

J is TRBJ2-3 and V is TRBV19; unclear D gene. There are 14 residues in the CDR3. Germline lookup yields CDR1 LNHDA and CDR2 SQIVND (reference sequence). Trimming removed 4 bases from V and 0 bases from J, with 8 bases in between. Written as DNA, the CDR3 is TGTGCCAGTAGTACCCAGATTAGCACAGATACGCAGTATTTT. It yields the protein CASSTQISTDTQYF.

V and J are TRBV19 and TRBJ2-1; D is possibly TRBD2 (6 bases). Germline V lookup: CDR1 LNHDA, CDR2 SQIVND (reference sequence). Trimming took off 6 bases at V and 0 bases at J, with 15 bases between the two ends. The length of the CDR3 is 16 residues. The CDR3 is CASRPPAGSSYNEQFF. CDR3 DNA: TGTGCCAGTAGACCCCCTGCCGGGAGCTCCTACAATGAGCAGTTCTTC.

The V and J genes are TRBV19 and TRBJ1-6; no reliable D call. The CDR3 length is 15 residues. V lost 5 bases, J lost 1 base, and 9 bases lay in between. The germline V gene encodes CDR1 LNHDA and CDR2 SQIVND (reference sequence). DNA of the CDR3: TGTGCCAGTAGTCTACGACAATCCTATAATTCACCCCTCCACTTT. Its protein is CASSLRQSYNSPLHF.

Comments on this clonotype: Germline and junction disagree at one end, which may indicate a read error. The chain combines TRBV12-3 or TRBV12-4 with TRBJ2-3; D is perhaps TRBD1 or TRBD2 (7 bases each). The CDR3 runs to 15 residues. The CDR3: CASRSGGGTTGTQYF. The CDR3 DNA is TGTGCCAGCCGATCAGGGGGAGGGACCACAGGTACGCAGTATTTT.

This clonotype was seen more than once but under ten times. The chain links TRBV6-2 or TRBV6-3 to TRBJ2-7; TRBD1 matches 9 bases. The CDR3 is 14 residues long. Trimming at V came to 7 bases and at J to 5 bases, leaving 9 bases not matched to a gene. CDR1 and CDR2 from the germline V gene are MNHEY and SVGEGT. CDR3 in DNA: TGTGCCAGCACCAGGGACAGGGATTACGACGAGCAGTACTTC. It codes for CASTRDRDYDEQYF.

The chain's CDR3 is CASSPAGASGRLYEQYF. The CDR3 DNA reads TGTGCCAGCAGTCCGGCCGGGGCTAGCGGGAGACTTTACGAGCAGTACTTC. The chain employs TRBV28 and TRBJ2-7; 10 bases match TRBD2. The trim removed 5 bases at V and 4 bases at J, leaving 14 bases unmatched. Per germline, CDR1 MDHEN and CDR2 SYDVKM. This CDR3 comprises 17 residues.

The V gene is TRBV6-1, the J gene TRBJ2-5, with D perhaps TRBD1 (6 bases). The V end lost 7 bases, the J end lost 0 bases, and 21 bases lay between the germline ends. In germline, CDR1 is MNHNS, CDR2 SASEGT. The CDR3 extends over 17 amino acids. The CDR3 sequence: CASKPPAGQMYQETQYF. CDR3 nucleotide sequence: TGTGCCAGCAAACCCCCGGCCGGACAGATGTACCAAGAGACCCAGTACTTC.

This clonotype showed up just a few times. V usage is TRBV4-3 and J usage is TRBJ2-3; tentatively, D is TRBD1 (6 bases). The V end lost 0 bases, the J end lost 7 bases, and 8 bases lay between the germline ends. This CDR3 contains 13 residues. From germline, CDR1 is LGHNA and CDR2 YSLEER. The CDR3 sequence is CASSQETGNTQYF. The CDR3 nucleotides are TGCGCCAGCAGCCAAGAGACAGGCAATACGCAGTATTTT.

This clonotype appeared a few times. The chain carries TRBV25-1 and TRBJ1-4, with D unresolved. This CDR3 is 14 amino acids long. V lost 3 bases, J lost 7 bases, and 12 bases lay in between. The germline gives CDR1 MGHDK, CDR2 SYGVNS. CDR3 bases: TGTGCCAGCAGTGATATCCAGAGAGGTGAAAAACTGTTTTTT. Translation: CASSDIQRGEKLFF.

This clonotype appeared a few times. The chain has TRBV7-2 and TRBJ2-3; no firm D call. This CDR3 contains 14 residues. Germline V gives CDR1 SGHTA, CDR2 FQGNSA. Trimming removed 1 base from V and 3 bases from J, with 8 bases in between. DNA of the CDR3: TGTGCCAGCAGCTTAGGCCCATTTACAGATACGCAGTATTTT. Protein: CASSLGPFTDTQYF.

This clonotype turned up a few times. The V and J genes are TRBV3-1 and TRBJ2-3, with a tentative D call TRBD1 (6 bases). The germline V gene has CDR1 LGHDT and CDR2 YNNKEL (reference sequence). V shed 4 bases and J shed 3 bases, with 14 bases lying between them. This CDR3 spans 15 amino acids. The CDR3 nucleotides are TGTGCCAGCAGCCGCAGGGGTTTAGGGACAGATACGCAGTATTTT. Translated, it gives CASSRRGLGTDTQYF.

In its sample, this clonotype was seen a few times. This chain joins TRBV4-3 and TRBJ1-1; D uncertain. With 9 bases removed from V and 1 base from J, the gap between germline ends came to 15 bases. Germline V gene data show CDR1 as LGHNA and CDR2 as YSLEER. The CDR3 has 14 amino acids. The CDR3 DNA reads as TGCGCCAGACGTATTAGTTTGGGGAACACTGAAGCTTTCTTT. Residues: CARRISLGNTEAFF.

This clonotype was detected only a few times. The chain recombines TRBV29-1 with TRBJ2-1, with a weak D call TRBD1 (6 bases). The V end was cut by 4 bases, the J end by 9 bases, with 7 bases between. This CDR3 spans 10 amino acids. The germline gives CDR1 SQVTM, CDR2 ANQGSEA. The CDR3 nucleotides read TGCAGCGTTGGAGGGGGTGAGCAGTTCTTC. Residues: CSVGGGEQFF.

This clonotype was observed many times. The genes are TRBV30 and TRBJ1-5; 7 bases match TRBD1. V shed 4 bases, J shed 0 bases, and the junction held 3 bases outside the gene matches. Germline CDR1 and CDR2: GTSNPN and SVGIG (reference sequence). The CDR3 spans 14 residues. This chain's CDR3 is CAWTGQNSNQPQHF. The CDR3 DNA sequence: TGTGCCTGGACGGGACAGAATAGCAATCAGCCCCAGCATTTT.

This clonotype has ten or more counts. V is TRBV5-5 and J is TRBJ1-6; the D gene is possibly TRBD1 (6 bases). The V gene's germline CDR1 is SGHKS and CDR2 YYEKEE (reference sequence). The CDR3 length is 13 residues. V was cut by 0 bases and J by 13 bases, with 11 bases left in between. DNA for the CDR3: TGTGCCAGCAGCTTGGAGGCGAGGGGGCCCCTCCACTTT. This gives the protein CASSLEARGPLHF.